This T cell receptor (beta chain) was retrieved from a study of T-cell memory formation after mild COVID-19 (dated by TCRdb to the early 2020s). General notes on the study: TCR sequence clusters from the two donors were found to be largely donor specific. In a couple of donors, T-cell clones that expanded and contracted after mild COVID-19 were followed by sequencing TCRalpha and TCRbeta repertoires longitudinally. Two young, previously healthy adult volunteers, one female and one male, were included in the cohort. Findings and caveats that apply to the study as a whole: Some responding clones were detected in pre-infection memory, suggesting pre-existing cross-reactive memory T cells joined the SARS-CoV-2 response. Contracting CD4+ clones appeared mostly in the CM and EM memory subsets, whereas CD8+ clones were enriched in EMRA. The second-wave clones that peaked on day 37 were not confirmed to be SARS-CoV-2 specific. Clones contracting from day 15 to 85 had balanced CD4/CD8 phenotypes, while a second wave expanding from day 15 to 37 was biased towards CD4+. Only two mild cases were covered by the study, and larger cohorts that include severe cases with pre-infection samples were considered necessary.

Sequencing was performed on an Illumina NovaSeq 6000. TCRalpha and TCRbeta cDNA libraries were built by 5'RACE with constant-segment primers, adding sample barcodes and unique molecular identifiers. RNA was extracted from every sample with Trizol reagent. Amplification of the libraries took two PCR steps, and the second step added a second sample barcode plus Illumina TruSeq adapters. The libraries were sequenced on an Illumina NovaSeq using 2 x 150 bp paired-end reads. The authors processed their data as follows. Demultiplexing of reads and collapsing into UMI-guided consensus sequences were performed with migec v1.2.7. Using mixcr v2.1.11, UMI consensuses were aligned to TRA and TRB V and J templates and then assembled into clonotypes. A clonotype was counted as expanded or contracted only if both edgeR and NoisET called the change significant, with noise models trained on biological replicates. For edgeR calls, the thresholds were a false discovery rate-adjusted p below 0.01 and a log2 fold-change of 1. As an exploratory analysis of dynamics, PCA with hierarchical clustering was applied to max-normalized trajectories of the 1000 most abundant clonotypes. Each responding clone was given a CD4 or CD8 phenotype based on the CD4+ and CD8+ repertoires, which had been sequenced separately. TCRdb reworked the public reads: Q25 trimming with fastp, MiXCR clone assembly, productive beta chains retained. Entries that share a CDR3 protein sequence are merged under the most common genes and DNA. The V and J calls and clone size come from TCRdb's table, not from the authors' own analysis. The sample table lists 200,000 to 250,000 distinct CDR3 sequences, approximately 10% of them with a count of one. 3.5% to 4% of the sample rests with the top ten.

Ficoll-Paque density gradient centrifugation was used to isolate PBMCs. This clonotype was recorded at least ten times. This receptor's antigen is unknown. Base qualities are not at hand, and no much larger clone is one base apart. V sheds 6 bases and J sheds 0 bases, leaving 12 bases between their ends. The CDR3 starts with the cysteine, ends with the phenylalanine, and has 15 residues. Only CDR3 DNA remains: 45 bases, in frame from the first base. Looking up the germline V gene yields CDR1 SGHTA and CDR2 FQGTGA. Rearrangement joined TRBV7-3 to TRBJ2-1, with TRBD1 tentatively as D gene (5 bases match). Material: PBMCs or a T cell subset sorted from them (not recorded which). This clonotype was obtained from a man younger than 30 who had mild COVID-19 (a few samples of this study predate the infection). The sample titles of this study are shuffled in the database, so cell type and time point are left out; the donor was told from shared clones. The CDR3 region: CASRASGASYNEQFF. The DNA reads as follows: TGTGCCAGCAGGGCGAGTGGGGCCTCCTACAATGAGCAGTTCTTC.